This T cell receptor beta chain was obtained from a study of Graves' ophthalmopathy and Graves' hyperthyroidism. With regard to this clonotype: Its antigen is unidentified. Being one base from a much bigger clone, this may be a read error.

Whole-study results and caveats: Detection in blood was also observed for most expanded thyroid clonotypes above 0.001 frequency.

Investigators amplified TCR beta CDR3 regions from RNA transcripts. RT-PCR with HTBI primers came first, then second-round multiplex PCR. From the multiplex PCR reads, TCRdb called clonotypes with MiXCR, one entry per CDR3 protein. Among roughly 400,000 distinct CDR3 sequences listed, roughly 15% were seen once. The CDR3 spans 15 residues. Germline assignment: CDR1 MGHDK and CDR2 SYGVNS. The sequence came from an adult woman with stable Graves' hyperthyroidism. The material sequenced was peripheral blood. V usage is TRBV25-1 and J usage is TRBJ2-2, with D possibly being TRBD1 (6 bases). CDR3 nucleotides: TGTGCCAGCAGTTTCCGGGACACCCTTTTCGGGGAACTGTTTTTT. Translating it yields CASSFRDTLFGELFF.